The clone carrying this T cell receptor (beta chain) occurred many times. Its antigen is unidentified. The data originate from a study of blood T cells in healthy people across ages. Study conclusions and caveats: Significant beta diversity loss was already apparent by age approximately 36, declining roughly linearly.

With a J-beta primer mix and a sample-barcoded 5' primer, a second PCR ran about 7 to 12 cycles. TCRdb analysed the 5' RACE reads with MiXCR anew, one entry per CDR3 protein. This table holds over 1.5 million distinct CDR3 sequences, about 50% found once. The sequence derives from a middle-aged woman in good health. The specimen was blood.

The CDR3 nucleotides are TGTGCCAGCAGCGTAGGACTAGCGGGGATGTATGAGCAGTTCTTC. Translated, it gives CASSVGLAGMYEQFF. The chain carries TRBV9 and TRBJ2-1; 11 positions agree with TRBD2. CDR1 and CDR2 (germline): SGDLS, YYNGEE. The CDR3 length is 15 residues. Trimming removed 0 bases from V and 8 bases from J; junction bases left unmatched: 4. Drawing the rest from reference TRBV9 and TRBJ2-1, the complete variable domain is DSGVTQTPKHLITATGQRVTLRCSPRSGDLSVYWYQQSLDQGLQFLIQYYNGEERAKGNILERFSAQQFPDLHSELNLSSLELGDSALYFCASSVGLAGMYEQFFGPGTRLTVL.